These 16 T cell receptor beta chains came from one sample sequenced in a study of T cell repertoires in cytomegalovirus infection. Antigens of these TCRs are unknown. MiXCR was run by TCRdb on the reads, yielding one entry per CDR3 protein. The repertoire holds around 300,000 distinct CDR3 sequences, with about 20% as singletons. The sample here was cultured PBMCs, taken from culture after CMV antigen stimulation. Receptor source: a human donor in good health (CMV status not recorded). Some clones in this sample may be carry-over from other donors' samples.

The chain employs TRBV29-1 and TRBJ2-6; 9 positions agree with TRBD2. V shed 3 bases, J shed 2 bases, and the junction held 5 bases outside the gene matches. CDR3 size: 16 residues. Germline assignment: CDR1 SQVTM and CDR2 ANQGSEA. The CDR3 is CSVDSSGAAGANVLTF. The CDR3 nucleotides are TGCAGCGTTGACTCTAGCGGGGCCGCTGGGGCCAACGTCCTGACTTTC. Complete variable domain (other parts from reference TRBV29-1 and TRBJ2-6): SAVISQKPSRDICQRGTSLTIQCQVDSQVTMMFWYRQQPGQSLTLIATANQGSEATYESGFVIDKFPISRPNLTFSTLTVSNMSPEDSSIYLCSVDSSGAAGANVLTFGAGSRLTVL.

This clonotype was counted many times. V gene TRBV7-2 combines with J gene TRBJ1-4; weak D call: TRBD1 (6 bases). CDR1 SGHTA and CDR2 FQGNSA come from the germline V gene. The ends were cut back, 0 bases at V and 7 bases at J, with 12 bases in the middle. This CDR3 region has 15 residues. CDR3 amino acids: CASSLATGGGEKLFF. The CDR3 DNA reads TGTGCCAGCAGCTTAGCGACAGGAGGAGGTGAAAAACTGTTTTTT.

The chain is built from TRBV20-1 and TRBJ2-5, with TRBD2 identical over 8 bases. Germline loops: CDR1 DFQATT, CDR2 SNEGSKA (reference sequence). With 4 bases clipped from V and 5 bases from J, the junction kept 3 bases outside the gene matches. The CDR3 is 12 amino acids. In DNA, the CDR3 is TGCAGTGCTACCCGACTAGCGGAGACCCAGTACTTC. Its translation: CSATRLAETQYF.

The CDR3 region is CSARGRAYEQYF. The CDR3 DNA is TGCAGTGCTAGGGGCCGCGCTTACGAGCAGTACTTC. The genes are TRBV20-1 and TRBJ2-7; D is ambiguous. The germline gives CDR1 DFQATT, CDR2 SNEGSKA (reference sequence). This CDR3 is built from 12 residues. V gave up 3 bases and J gave up 4 bases, with 10 bases separating them.

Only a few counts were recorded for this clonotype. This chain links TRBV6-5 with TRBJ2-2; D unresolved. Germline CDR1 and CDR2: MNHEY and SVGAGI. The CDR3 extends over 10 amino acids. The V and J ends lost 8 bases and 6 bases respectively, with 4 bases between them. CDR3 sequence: CASGAGELFF. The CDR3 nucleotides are TGTGCCAGCGGCGCCGGGGAGCTGTTTTTT.

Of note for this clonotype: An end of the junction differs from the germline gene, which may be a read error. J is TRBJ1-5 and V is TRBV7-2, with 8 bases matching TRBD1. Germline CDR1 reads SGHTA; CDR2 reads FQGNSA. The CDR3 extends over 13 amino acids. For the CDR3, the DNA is TGTGCCGGCAGCTACAGGGGGGATCAGCCCCAGCATTTT. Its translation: CAGSYRGDQPQHF.

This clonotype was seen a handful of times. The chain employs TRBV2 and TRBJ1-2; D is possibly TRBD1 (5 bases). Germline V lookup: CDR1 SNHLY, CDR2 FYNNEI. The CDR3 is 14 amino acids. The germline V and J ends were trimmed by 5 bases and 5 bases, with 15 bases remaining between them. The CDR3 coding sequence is TGTGCCAGCAGTCCCGCCCAGGGAGATTATGGCTACACCTTC. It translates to CASSPAQGDYGYTF.

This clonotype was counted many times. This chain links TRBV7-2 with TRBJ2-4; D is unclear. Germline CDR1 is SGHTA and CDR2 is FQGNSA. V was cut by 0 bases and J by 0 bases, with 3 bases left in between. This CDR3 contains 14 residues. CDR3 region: CASSLAPAKNIQYF. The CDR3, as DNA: TGTGCCAGCAGCTTAGCGCCAGCCAAAAACATTCAGTACTTC.

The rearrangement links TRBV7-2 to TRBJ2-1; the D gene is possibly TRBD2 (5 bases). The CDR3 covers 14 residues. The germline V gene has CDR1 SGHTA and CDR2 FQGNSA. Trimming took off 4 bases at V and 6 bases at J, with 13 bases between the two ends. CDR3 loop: CASSSLTSGNEQFF. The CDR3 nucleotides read TGTGCCAGCAGCTCCCTTACTAGTGGCAATGAGCAGTTCTTC.

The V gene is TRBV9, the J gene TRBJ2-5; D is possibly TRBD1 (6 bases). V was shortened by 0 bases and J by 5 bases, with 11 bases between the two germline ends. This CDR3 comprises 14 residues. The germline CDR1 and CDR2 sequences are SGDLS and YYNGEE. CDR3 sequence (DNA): TGTGCCAGCAGCGTAGATGCAGGGGAGGAGACCCAGTACTTC. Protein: CASSVDAGEETQYF.

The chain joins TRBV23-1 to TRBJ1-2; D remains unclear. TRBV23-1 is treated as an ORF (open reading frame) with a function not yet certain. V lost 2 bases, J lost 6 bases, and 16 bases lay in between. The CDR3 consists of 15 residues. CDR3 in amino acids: CASSQGSGRAHGYTF. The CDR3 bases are TGCGCCAGCAGTCAAGGGAGCGGTCGGGCTCATGGCTACACCTTC.

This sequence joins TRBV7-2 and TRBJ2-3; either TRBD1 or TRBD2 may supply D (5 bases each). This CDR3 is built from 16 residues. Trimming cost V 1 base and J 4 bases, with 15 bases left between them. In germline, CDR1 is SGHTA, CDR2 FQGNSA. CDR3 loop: CASSLDPGSFSDTQYF. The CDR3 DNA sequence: TGTGCCAGCAGCTTAGATCCAGGGAGTTTTTCAGATACGCAGTATTTT.

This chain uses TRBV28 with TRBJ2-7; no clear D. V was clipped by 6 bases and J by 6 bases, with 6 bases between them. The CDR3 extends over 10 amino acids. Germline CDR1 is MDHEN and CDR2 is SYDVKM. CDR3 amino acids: CASRGCEQYV. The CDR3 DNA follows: TGTGCCAGCAGGGGCTGCGAGCAGTACGTC.

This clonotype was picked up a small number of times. The CDR3 bases are TGTGCCAGCAGCTTAGCCACGGGGGGGTCGTGGCAGTTCTTC. Encoded protein: CASSLATGGSWQFF. The chain carries TRBV7-9 and TRBJ2-1, with TRBD2 matching 8 bases. CDR1 is SEHNR and CDR2 is FQNEAQ in the germline V gene (reference sequence). V gave up 0 bases and J gave up 12 bases; unmatched junction bases: 7. This CDR3 spans 14 amino acids.

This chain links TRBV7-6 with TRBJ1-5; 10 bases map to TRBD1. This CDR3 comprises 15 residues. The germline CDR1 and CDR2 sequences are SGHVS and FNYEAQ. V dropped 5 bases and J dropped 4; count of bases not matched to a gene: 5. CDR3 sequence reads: CASSPGTGVNQPQHF. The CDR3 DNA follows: TGTGCCAGCAGCCCCGGGACAGGGGTAAATCAGCCCCAGCATTTT. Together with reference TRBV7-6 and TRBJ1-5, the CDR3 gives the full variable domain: GAGVSQSPRYKVTKRGQDVALRCDPISGHVSLYWYRQALGQGPEFLTYFNYEAQQDKSGLPNDRFSAERPEGSISTLTIQRTEQRDSAMYRCASSPGTGVNQPQHFGDGTRLSIL.

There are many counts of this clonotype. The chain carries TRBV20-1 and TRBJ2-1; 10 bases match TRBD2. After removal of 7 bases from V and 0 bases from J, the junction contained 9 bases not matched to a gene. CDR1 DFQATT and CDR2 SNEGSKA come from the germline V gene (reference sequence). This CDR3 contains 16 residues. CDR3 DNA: TGCAGTGTATATGGGACTAGCGTTAGCTCCTACAATGAGCAGTTCTTC. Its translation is CSVYGTSVSSYNEQFF.